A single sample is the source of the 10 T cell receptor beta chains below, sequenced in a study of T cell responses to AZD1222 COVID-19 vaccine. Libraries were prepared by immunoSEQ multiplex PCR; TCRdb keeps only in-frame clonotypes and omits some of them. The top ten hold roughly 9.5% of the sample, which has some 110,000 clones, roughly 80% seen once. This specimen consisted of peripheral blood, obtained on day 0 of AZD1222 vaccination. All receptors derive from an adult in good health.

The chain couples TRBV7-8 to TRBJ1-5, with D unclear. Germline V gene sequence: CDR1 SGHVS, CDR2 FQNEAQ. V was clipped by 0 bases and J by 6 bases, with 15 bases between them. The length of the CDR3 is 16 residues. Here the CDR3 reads CASSLAPAVSGQPQHF. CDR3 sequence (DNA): TGTGCCAGCAGCTTAGCCCCCGCCGTGTCGGGTCAGCCCCAGCATTTT.

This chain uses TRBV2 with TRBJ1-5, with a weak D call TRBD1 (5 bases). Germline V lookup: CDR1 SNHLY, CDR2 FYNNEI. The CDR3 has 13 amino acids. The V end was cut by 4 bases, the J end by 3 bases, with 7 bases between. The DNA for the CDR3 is TGTGCCAGCAGTGGAGGGGTCAATCAGCCCCAGCATTTT. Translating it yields CASSGGVNQPQHF.

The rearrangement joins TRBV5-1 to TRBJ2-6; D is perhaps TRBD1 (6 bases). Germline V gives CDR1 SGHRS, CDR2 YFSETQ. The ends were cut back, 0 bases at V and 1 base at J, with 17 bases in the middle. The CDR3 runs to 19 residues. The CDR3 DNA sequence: TGCGCCAGCAGCTTGGTCAAACTTCGAACAGGGTCTGGGGCCAACGTCCTGACTTTC. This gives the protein CASSLVKLRTGSGANVLTF.

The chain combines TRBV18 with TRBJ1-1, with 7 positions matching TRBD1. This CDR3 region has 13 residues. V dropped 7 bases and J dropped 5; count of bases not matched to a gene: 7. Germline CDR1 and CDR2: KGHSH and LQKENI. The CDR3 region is CASFQGEGTEAFF. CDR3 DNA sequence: TGTGCCAGCTTTCAGGGGGAAGGGACTGAAGCTTTCTTT.

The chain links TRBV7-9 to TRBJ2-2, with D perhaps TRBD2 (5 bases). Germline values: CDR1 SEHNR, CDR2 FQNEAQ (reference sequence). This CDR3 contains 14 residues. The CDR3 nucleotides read TGTGCAGGCCCCGGGGTCCTCAACACCGGGGAGCTGTTTTTT. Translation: CAGPGVLNTGELFF.

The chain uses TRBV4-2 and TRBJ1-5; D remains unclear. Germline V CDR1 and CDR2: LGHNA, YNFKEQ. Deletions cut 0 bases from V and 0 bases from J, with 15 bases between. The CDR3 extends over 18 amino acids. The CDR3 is CASSQDPIGGFSNQPQHF. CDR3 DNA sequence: TGTGCCAGCAGCCAAGATCCAATCGGCGGATTTAGCAATCAGCCCCAGCATTTT.

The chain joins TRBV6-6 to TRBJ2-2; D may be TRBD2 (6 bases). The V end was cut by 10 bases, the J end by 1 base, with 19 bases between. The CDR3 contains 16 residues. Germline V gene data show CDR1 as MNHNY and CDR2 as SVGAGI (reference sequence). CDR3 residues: CAIAGPPAMNTGELFF. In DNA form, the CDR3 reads TGTGCCATCGCGGGGCCACCGGCCATGAACACCGGGGAGCTGTTTTTT.

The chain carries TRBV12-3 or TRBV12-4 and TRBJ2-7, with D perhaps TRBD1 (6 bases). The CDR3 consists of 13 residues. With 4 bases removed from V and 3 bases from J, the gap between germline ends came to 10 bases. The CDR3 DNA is TGTGCCAGCAGTTCAACAGGGATCTACGAGCAGTACTTC. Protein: CASSSTGIYEQYF.

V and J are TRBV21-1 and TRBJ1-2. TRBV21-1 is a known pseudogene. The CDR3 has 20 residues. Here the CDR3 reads CASSKERIGRTQRDAYGYTF. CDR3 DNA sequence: TGTGCCAGCAGCAAAGAGAGGATTGGACGGACCCAAAGGGACGCTTATGGCTACACCTTC.

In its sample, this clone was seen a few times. CDR3 DNA sequence: TGTGCCAGCAGCAGGGGGCTAGCGGGGGCCGGGTATTTT. Residues: CASSRGLAGAGYF. This chain uses TRBV21-1 with TRBJ2-3; no DNA check was done on the table's D call, TRBD2. TRBV21-1 is a recognized pseudogene. This CDR3 has 13 residues.